This TCR beta chain was sequenced for a study of molecular identifiers for immune sequencing clone quantification. Study as a whole: Naive CD8 RNA (around 20,000 or 100,000 cells) was divided into five aliquots, with four sequenced. Overall study findings and caveats: Barcodes shared by identical TCR molecules could lead to underestimated sizes of highly expanded clones.

Germline V CDR1 and CDR2: MRHNA, SNTAGT. Trimming took 2 bases from V and 0 from J, leaving 16 bases between them. This CDR3 has 17 residues. This clonotype was seen many times. Its antigen is unknown. Sorting was used to obtain naive CD8 T cells (CD8+CD4-CCR7+CD45RA+). In TCRdb, the PCR reads were re-called with MiXCR into one record per CDR3 protein. The sample shows roughly 630,000 distinct CDR3 sequences, roughly 27% of them seen only once. The gene calls are TRBV6-4 and TRBJ1-1; D remains unclear. The clonotype comes from a human donor in good health. Some libraries in this study had Jurkat cell RNA spiked in. Sequenced sample: naive CD8+ T cells from blood, with Jurkat cell RNA spiked in. Subset noted: FACS-sorted CD8+CD4-CCR7+CD45RA+ naive T cells. The CDR3 DNA follows: TGTGCCAGCAGTGACACCCCACCGGGAAAAATGAACACTGAAGCTTTCTTT. This translates into CASSDTPPGKMNTEAFF.